This T cell receptor beta chain is from a study of T-cell memory formation after mild COVID-19. Study information: Clusters of TCRs were largely donor specific.

V lost 4 bases, J lost 3 bases, and 14 bases lay in between. The CDR3 has 16 amino acids. Germline assignment: CDR1 SGHDT and CDR2 YYEEEE. Overall study findings and caveats: The main location of contracting CD4+ clones was CM and EM, and that of contracting CD8+ clones was EMRA.

This clonotype was found many times. Its antigen is as yet unknown. TCRdb reprocessed the 5' RACE reads via MiXCR and lists one record per CDR3 protein. The repertoire has 200,000 to 250,000 distinct CDR3 sequences, 9.5% of them found once; the top ten carry 3.5% to 4%. The specimen sequenced was PBMCs or a T cell subset sorted from them (not recorded which). The rearrangement uses TRBV5-6 and TRBJ1-6, with D perhaps TRBD1 (5 bases). This clonotype was obtained from a man aged 18 to 35 who had mild COVID-19 (a few samples of this study predate the infection). Cell type and time point are not known. The CDR3 is CASSLLEGYYNSPLHF. The CDR3 DNA reads as TGTGCCAGCAGCCTCCTGGAGGGGTACTATAATTCACCCCTCCACTTT. Supplemented by reference TRBV5-6 and TRBJ1-6, the full variable domain reads DAGVTQSPTHLIKTRGQQVTLRCSPKSGHDTVSWYQQALGQGPQFIFQYYEEEERQRGNFPDRFSGHQFPNYSSELNVNALLLGDSALYLCASSLLEGYYNSPLHFGNGTRLTVT.